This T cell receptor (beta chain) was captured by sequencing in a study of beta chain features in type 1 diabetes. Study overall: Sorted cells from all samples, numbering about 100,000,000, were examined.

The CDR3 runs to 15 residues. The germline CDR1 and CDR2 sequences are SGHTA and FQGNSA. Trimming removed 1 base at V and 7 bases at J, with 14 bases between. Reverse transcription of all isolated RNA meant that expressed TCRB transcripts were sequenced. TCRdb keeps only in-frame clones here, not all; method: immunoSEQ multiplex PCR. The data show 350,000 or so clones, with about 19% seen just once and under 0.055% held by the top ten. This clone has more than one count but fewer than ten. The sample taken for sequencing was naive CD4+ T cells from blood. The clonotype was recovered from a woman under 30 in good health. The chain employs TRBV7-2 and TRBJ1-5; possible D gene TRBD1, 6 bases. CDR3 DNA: TGTGCCAGCAGCTTAGGTGGGGGCAGAGGACAGCCCCAGCATTTT. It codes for CASSLGGGRGQPQHF.